These 27 T cell receptor beta chains originate from one sample sequenced in a study of blood T cell repertoires in COVID-19. Here immunoSEQ multiplex PCR was the method, and the copy in TCRdb shows in-frame clones only, minus some. The table has hundreds of thousands of clones, about nine tenths seen once. The specimen was peripheral blood. These receptors were obtained from a woman aged 50 to 60 with COVID-19, enrolled during active disease.

This chain connects TRBV14 to TRBJ2-1; maybe TRBD1 (6 bases). The CDR3 has 11 amino acids. Germline-derived CDR1 and CDR2 are SGHDN and FVKESK. Trimming took off 7 bases at V and 13 bases at J, with 14 bases between the two ends. The CDR3 loop reads CASTTGKEQFF. DNA for the CDR3: TGTGCCAGCACCACAGGGAAGGAACAGTTCTTC.

Worth noting for this clone: Within the sample, other DNA sequences also encode this same CDR3. The rearrangement joins TRBV5-4 to TRBJ2-2; the D gene is possibly TRBD2 (6 bases). The germline V and J ends were trimmed by 0 bases and 5 bases, with 8 bases remaining between them. Germline loops: CDR1 SGHNT, CDR2 YYREEE (reference sequence). The CDR3 has 14 residues. The CDR3: CASSLGGGTGELFF. DNA for the CDR3: TGTGCCAGCAGCTTGGGTGGGGGGACCGGGGAGCTGTTTTTT. Using reference TRBV5-4 and TRBJ2-2 for the parts outside the CDR3, the full variable domain is ETGVTQSPTHLIKTRGQQVTLRCSSQSGHNTVSWYQQALGQGPQFIFQYYREEENGRGNFPPRFSGLQFPNYSSELNVNALELDDSALYLCASSLGGGTGELFFGEGSRLTVL.

This clone was found once. The genes are TRBV18 and TRBJ1-5; D might be TRBD1 (6 bases). Per the germline V gene, CDR1 is KGHSH and CDR2 is LQKENI. V lost 8 bases, J lost 0 bases, and 8 bases lay in between. This CDR3 is 13 amino acids long. The CDR3 DNA follows: TGTGCCAGCCAGGGGAATAGCAATCAGCCCCAGCATTTT. As protein: CASQGNSNQPQHF.

V is TRBV2 and J is TRBJ1-4; the D gene is possibly TRBD1 (5 bases). Deletions cut 6 bases from V and 0 bases from J, with 11 bases between. From germline, CDR1 is SNHLY and CDR2 FYNNEI. The CDR3 totals 15 residues. In DNA form, the CDR3 reads TGTGCCAGCAGGCGCGACAGTGCAACTAATGAAAAACTGTTTTTT. Translated, it gives CASRRDSATNEKLFF. Based on the CDR3 plus reference TRBV2 and TRBJ1-4, the full variable domain is EPEVTQTPSHQVTQMGQEVILRCVPISNHLYFYWYRQILGQKVEFLVSFYNNEISEKSEIFDDQFSVERPDGSNFTLKIRSTKLEDSAMYFCASRRDSATNEKLFFGSGTQLSVL.

The CDR3 region has the DNA TGTGCCAGCTCACCCCCCGGGACAGGAACAGATACGCAGTATTTT. It yields the protein CASSPPGTGTDTQYF. This sequence joins TRBV18 and TRBJ2-3, with 8 bases identical to TRBD1. The germline V gene encodes CDR1 KGHSH and CDR2 LQKENI. J lost 3 bases, V lost 3 bases, and 5 bases had no gene match. The CDR3 runs to 15 residues.

The chain couples TRBV28 to TRBJ2-4; TRBD1 aligns across 9 bases. This CDR3 contains 15 residues. Per the germline V gene, CDR1 is MDHEN and CDR2 is SYDVKM. V dropped 10 bases and J dropped 0; count of bases not matched to a gene: 7. The CDR3 coding sequence is TGTGCCACCGTGGGACAGGGCCTAGCCAAAAACATTCAGTACTTC. The encoded protein is CATVGQGLAKNIQYF.

The chain joins TRBV29-1 to TRBJ1-3; 7 bases fit TRBD1. Germline CDR1 and CDR2: SQVTM and ANQGSEA. This CDR3 is 17 amino acids long. With 6 bases clipped from V and 1 base from J, the junction kept 15 bases outside the gene matches. The CDR3 sequence: CSVAYGEGGLSGNTIYF. The CDR3 DNA is TGCAGCGTCGCATACGGTGAAGGGGGCCTTTCTGGAAACACCATATATTTT.

The chain has TRBV14 and TRBJ2-5, with TRBD2 identical over 8 bases. V was pared by 4 bases and J by 0 bases, with 10 bases of the junction left unmatched. Germline loops: CDR1 SGHDN, CDR2 FVKESK. The CDR3 has 17 amino acids. CDR3 sequence reads: CASSPGDSGKYQETQYF. In DNA, the CDR3 is TGTGCCAGCAGCCCCGGCGATAGCGGGAAGTACCAAGAGACCCAGTACTTC.

The CDR3 reads CAWSSAGGNQPQHF. Written as DNA, the CDR3 is TGTGCCTGGAGTAGCGCAGGGGGCAATCAGCCCCAGCATTTT. The chain couples TRBV30 to TRBJ1-5; TRBD1 is a possible D gene (6 bases). The CDR3 is 14 residues long. V was shortened by 2 bases and J by 2 bases, with 10 bases between the two germline ends. Germline CDR1 reads GTSNPN; CDR2 reads SVGIG (reference sequence).

This clone is a singleton in its sample. The CDR3 spells CATQGGVGYGYTF. The DNA for the CDR3 is TGTGCCACCCAAGGGGGCGTTGGCTATGGCTACACCTTC. The chain uses TRBV24-1 and TRBJ1-2; 7 bases match TRBD1. The V segment lost 9 bases and the J segment 4 bases; nucleotides outside the gene matches: 7. This CDR3 spans 13 amino acids. Germline V gene data show CDR1 as KGHDR and CDR2 as SFDVKD.

This chain joins TRBV18 and TRBJ2-3; 8 positions agree with TRBD2. The CDR3 spans 15 residues. J lost 1 base, V lost 5 bases, and 5 bases had no gene match. CDR1 is KGHSH and CDR2 is LQKENI in the germline V gene. CDR3 protein: CASSTLAGRTDTQYF. The DNA for the CDR3 is TGTGCCAGCTCAACTTTAGCGGGACGCACAGATACGCAGTATTTT.

A remark on this clone: This sample also contains other DNA sequences that code for the same CDR3. V gene TRBV5-1 combines with J gene TRBJ1-1, with 7 bases lining up with TRBD1. Germline V gene sequence: CDR1 SGHRS, CDR2 YFSETQ. There are 14 residues in the CDR3. V shed 3 bases and J 1 base; nucleotides not matched to a gene: 3. The CDR3 sequence: CASSSGQPNTEAFF. The CDR3, as DNA: TGCGCCAGCAGCTCGGGACAGCCGAACACTGAAGCTTTCTTT.

V usage is TRBV30 and J usage is TRBJ1-5; weak D call: TRBD1 (5 bases). From germline, CDR1 is GTSNPN and CDR2 SVGIG (reference sequence). This CDR3 comprises 13 residues. Trimming shortened V by 5 bases and J by 6 bases, and 14 bases separated the two germline ends. The CDR3 DNA is TGTGCCTGGGGATTGGGGGGGGGTCAGCCCCAGCATTTT. This sequence encodes CAWGLGGGQPQHF.

This clone is a singleton in its sample. The chain uses TRBV6-4 and TRBJ2-3; 8 bases are a match to TRBD1. The CDR3 has 15 amino acids. The V and J ends lost 6 bases and 0 bases, in that order; junction bases with no gene match: 5. CDR1 is MRHNA, CDR2 SNTAGT, per germline. The CDR3 here is CASSDQGASTDTQYF. The DNA of the CDR3 is TGTGCCAGCAGCGATCAGGGGGCTAGCACAGATACGCAGTATTTT.

The genes are TRBV14 and TRBJ2-5, with a tentative D call TRBD1 (5 bases). Trimming took 7 bases from V and 5 from J, leaving 14 bases between them. Germline V lookup: CDR1 SGHDN, CDR2 FVKESK. CDR3 length equals 13 residues. The DNA for the CDR3 is TGTGCCAGCAACCCAGGGTCGCACGAGACCCAGTACTTC. As protein: CASNPGSHETQYF.

This clone was counted a single time. The genes are TRBV18 and TRBJ1-1; no clear D gene. The CDR3 is 12 amino acids. The germline V gene encodes CDR1 KGHSH and CDR2 LQKENI. Trimming removed 8 bases at V and 1 base at J, with 8 bases between. The chain's CDR3 is CASRYGNTEAFF. The CDR3 DNA follows: TGTGCCAGCCGTTACGGGAACACTGAAGCTTTCTTT.

V and J are TRBV10-3 and TRBJ1-1; no clear D. Trimming left V 6 bases short and J 2 bases short, with 7 bases between. Germline V gives CDR1 ENHRY, CDR2 SYGVKD. This CDR3 region has 12 residues. The CDR3 sequence is CAIRATNTEAFF. In DNA form, the CDR3 reads TGTGCCATCAGGGCCACAAACACTGAAGCTTTCTTT.

The rearrangement links TRBV28 to TRBJ1-3; 9 positions match TRBD1. Germline V lookup: CDR1 MDHEN, CDR2 SYDVKM. The CDR3 spans 16 residues. The J segment lost 5 bases and the V segment lost 4 bases, leaving 9 bases of the junction unmatched. The CDR3 nucleotides read TGTGCCAGCAGTTCACCCGGGACAGGGAGTAGAAACACCATATATTTT. Its translation: CASSSPGTGSRNTIYF.

This sequence joins TRBV7-2 and TRBJ1-3; 7 bases match TRBD1. CDR1 is SGHTA and CDR2 is FQGNSA in the germline V gene. The trim removed 4 bases at V and 3 bases at J, leaving 15 bases unmatched. This CDR3 contains 18 residues. CDR3 region: CASSSPSTTGYYGNTIYF. CDR3 nucleotide sequence: TGTGCCAGCAGCTCCCCAAGCACGACAGGGTACTATGGAAACACCATATATTTT.

The CDR3 sequence: CASSQSAGAIYEQYF. CDR3 nucleotides: TGCGCCAGCAGCCAGTCAGCGGGAGCTATCTACGAGCAGTACTTC. V and J are TRBV4-1 and TRBJ2-7; 8 bases line up with TRBD2. CDR3 size: 15 residues. The V segment lost 3 bases and the J segment 3 bases; nucleotides outside the gene matches: 7. Germline-derived CDR1 and CDR2 are MGHRA and YSYEKL.

The genes are TRBV19 and TRBJ2-6, with 7 bases matching TRBD1. The CDR3 runs 19 residues. In germline, CDR1 is LNHDA, CDR2 SQIVND (reference sequence). With V trimmed by 6 bases and J by 0 bases, 14 bases remained unmatched. The CDR3 DNA is TGTGCCAGTAGACGTTGGTCACAGGGGCCGATCTCTGGGGCCAACGTCCTGACTTTC. This codes for CASRRWSQGPISGANVLTF. The full variable domain, in which reference TRBV19 and TRBJ2-6 provide the parts outside the CDR3, is DGGITQSPKYLFRKEGQNVTLSCEQNLNHDAMYWYRQDPGQGLRLIYYSQIVNDFQKGDIAEGYSVSREKKESFPLTVTSAQKNPTAFYLCASRRWSQGPISGANVLTFGAGSRLTVL.

This clone was picked up a small number of times. The V gene is TRBV5-8, the J gene TRBJ1-5, with 11 positions matching TRBD1. Germline CDR1 and CDR2: SGHTS and YDEGEE. The CDR3 is 18 amino acids. V trimming: 3 bases; J trimming: 2 bases; junction bases outside the gene matches: 10. The DNA of the CDR3 is TGTGCCAGCAGCTGGGACAGGGGGGCAGGAAGCGGCAATCAGCCCCAGCATTTT. Protein: CASSWDRGAGSGNQPQHF. Together with reference TRBV5-8 and TRBJ1-5, the CDR3 gives the full variable domain: EAGVTQSPTHLIKTRGQQATLRCSPISGHTSVYWYQQALGLGLQFLLWYDEGEERNRGNFPPRFSGRQFPNYSSELNVNALELEDSALYLCASSWDRGAGSGNQPQHFGDGTRLSIL.

This clone occurred many times. V gene TRBV7-9 combines with J gene TRBJ1-1; D is perhaps TRBD1 (5 bases). CDR3 length equals 17 residues. Germline CDR1 SEHNR, CDR2 FQNEAQ (reference sequence). Trimming took 3 bases from V and 1 from J, leaving 18 bases between them. The CDR3 region has the DNA TGTGCCAGCAGCTTGGCACCTGCAGGGATCAAGAACACTGAAGCTTTCTTT. This sequence encodes CASSLAPAGIKNTEAFF.

This rearrangement joins TRBV11-3 to TRBJ2-1, with D possibly being TRBD2 (5 bases). V was clipped by 5 bases and J by 1 base, with 9 bases between them. This CDR3 contains 14 residues. Germline values: CDR1 SGHNT, CDR2 YENEEA. The CDR3 bases are TGTGCCAGCAGCGGAGGTGGGTCCTACAATGAGCAGTTCTTC. This gives the protein CASSGGGSYNEQFF.

This chain links TRBV11-2 with TRBJ2-7, with a possible D match to TRBD1 (6 bases). Trimming pared 6 bases from V and 1 base from J, leaving 16 bases between. Germline lookup yields CDR1 SGHAT and CDR2 FQNNGV. This CDR3 is built from 15 residues. In DNA form, the CDR3 reads TGTGCCAGCAGGGTAGACCGGGACACATCCTACGAGCAGTACTTC. It encodes CASRVDRDTSYEQYF.

The genes are TRBV19 and TRBJ1-1, with 9 bases aligning to TRBD1. The CDR3 runs to 17 residues. Germline trimming cut 6 bases from V and 0 bases from J; bases unmatched to any gene: 11. CDR1 and CDR2 (germline): LNHDA, SQIVND (reference sequence). In DNA, the CDR3 is TGTGCCAGTAGCGAAAGGACAGGGGATTATATGAACACTGAAGCTTTCTTT. Translating gives CASSERTGDYMNTEAFF.

This clone was counted between two and nine times. The V call is TRBV11-3, the J call TRBJ1-1; 7 nucleotides align to TRBD1. V shed 6 bases, J shed 8 bases, and the junction held 6 bases outside the gene matches. The CDR3 consists of 12 residues. Germline lookup yields CDR1 SGHNT and CDR2 YENEEA. The CDR3 protein is CASRGHRGEAFF. As DNA, the CDR3 is TGTGCCAGCAGGGGCCACAGGGGAGAAGCTTTCTTT.